What follows are 21 T cell receptor beta chains derived from one specimen sequenced in a study of OX40 agonist ivuxolimab in advanced cancers. This table comes from immunoSEQ multiplex PCR, and its TCRdb copy is limited to in-frame clones, with some not included. The data show about 19,000 clones, with 85% to 90% seen just once and 50% held by the top ten. The specimen was CD4+ or CD8+ T cells sorted from blood, collected in a trial of the OX40 agonist ivuxolimab. These receptors were taken from an adult with an advanced solid tumor such as melanoma, head and neck, liver or kidney cancer.

J is TRBJ1-2 and V is TRBV6-6; D uncertain. Germline V gives CDR1 MNHNY, CDR2 SVGAGI (reference sequence). This CDR3 is 14 amino acids long. The V gene lost 2 bases and the J gene lost 8 bases, with 15 bases spanning the gap. The CDR3 sequence: CASSYPILEAGYTF. The CDR3 DNA reads TGTGCCAGCAGTTACCCAATACTGGAGGCAGGCTACACCTTC.

This chain uses TRBV6-1 with TRBJ1-2; possibly TRBD1 for D (5 bases). V dropped 0 bases and J dropped 8 bases, with 10 bases sitting between them. Germline V gene lookup returns CDR1 MNHNS and CDR2 SASEGT. The CDR3 consists of 13 residues. The CDR3 protein is CASSEASGYGYTF. As DNA, the CDR3 is TGTGCCAGCAGTGAAGCGTCAGGGTACGGCTACACCTTC.

V and J are TRBV13 and TRBJ2-2; 7 nucleotides match TRBD1. Trimming cost V 4 bases and J 1 base; bases outside gene matches: 9. Germline CDR1 PRHDT, CDR2 FYEKMQ (reference sequence). The CDR3 is 17 residues long. The chain's CDR3 is CASSSIRDRLNTGELFF. In nucleotides, the CDR3 is TGTGCCAGCAGCTCTATCCGGGACAGATTGAACACCGGGGAGCTGTTTTTT.

The chain employs TRBV7-2 and TRBJ2-1, with 9 bases lining up with TRBD2. This CDR3 contains 15 residues. Germline V gene sequence: CDR1 SGHTA, CDR2 FQGNSA. The junction had 6 bases not matched to a gene; V was cut back by 3 bases and J by 6 bases. The CDR3 nucleotides are TGTGCCAGCAGCTTCAATAGCGGGAGTGGCAATGAGCAGTTCTTC. As protein: CASSFNSGSGNEQFF.

The chain joins TRBV7-6 to TRBJ2-3; 9 bases align to TRBD2. This CDR3 has 13 residues. Germline V lookup: CDR1 SGHVS, CDR2 FNYEAQ. The ends lost 5 bases at V and 6 bases at J; junction bases unmatched: 3. The CDR3 loop is CASSPGLADTQYF. The CDR3 region has the DNA TGTGCCAGCAGCCCTGGACTAGCGGATACGCAGTATTTT.

This rearrangement joins TRBV11-2 to TRBJ2-1, with 7 bases identical to TRBD2. This CDR3 is built from 15 residues. Trimming at V came to 7 bases and at J to 8 bases, leaving 14 bases not matched to a gene. Germline assignment: CDR1 SGHAT and CDR2 FQNNGV. DNA of the CDR3: TGTGCCAGCACCGTGGGACTCGCGGGGAGGGATGAGCAGTTCTTC. It encodes CASTVGLAGRDEQFF.

This rearrangement joins TRBV27 to TRBJ2-1; 7 positions agree with TRBD2. Trimming at V came to 2 bases and at J to 10 bases, leaving 5 bases not matched to a gene. The CDR3 covers 13 residues. CDR1 MNHEY and CDR2 SMNVEV come from the germline V gene (reference sequence). The CDR3 region is CASSLGGSNEQFF. The CDR3 region has the DNA TGTGCCAGCAGTTTAGGCGGGAGCAACGAGCAGTTCTTC.

The CDR3 protein is CASSPTGWGADTQYF. CDR3 bases: TGTGCCAGCAGCCCAACTGGGTGGGGCGCAGATACGCAGTATTTT. The genes are TRBV27 and TRBJ2-3; possible D gene TRBD1, 5 bases. The CDR3 length is 15 residues. CDR1 is MNHEY, CDR2 SMNVEV, per germline (reference sequence). V dropped 6 bases and J dropped 4 bases, with 17 bases sitting between them.

The chain couples TRBV7-9 to TRBJ2-3; TRBD2 matches 8 bases. The junction had 3 bases not matched to a gene; V was cut back by 0 bases and J by 4 bases. This CDR3 has 15 residues. In germline, CDR1 is SEHNR, CDR2 FQNEAQ (reference sequence). The CDR3 nucleotides read TGTGCCAGCAGCTTAGCCGGGAGGGCCTCAGATACGCAGTATTTT. Protein product: CASSLAGRASDTQYF.

The rearrangement links TRBV29-1 to TRBJ2-2; D gene uncertain. The V end lost 1 base, the J end lost 0 bases, and 3 bases lay between the germline ends. CDR3 size: 13 residues. In germline, CDR1 is SQVTM, CDR2 ANQGSEA. CDR3: CSVEAANTGELFF. CDR3 nucleotide sequence: TGCAGCGTTGAAGCGGCGAACACCGGGGAGCTGTTTTTT.

V gene TRBV27 combines with J gene TRBJ2-7; weak D call: TRBD2 (5 bases). The CDR3 runs 14 residues. The germline gives CDR1 MNHEY, CDR2 SMNVEV (reference sequence). V was trimmed by 7 bases and J by 4 bases, leaving 17 bases between them. The CDR3 region has the DNA TGTGCCAGCACCAGGACCCCCGGAGGTTACGAGCAGTACTTC. Translating gives CASTRTPGGYEQYF.

This chain connects TRBV4-1 to TRBJ2-7; 12 nucleotides line up with TRBD2. J was trimmed by 3 bases and V by 1 base; bases with no gene match: 1. The CDR3 has 15 residues. Germline CDR1 and CDR2: MGHRA and YSYEKL. In DNA form, the CDR3 reads TGCGCCAGCAGCCAAGGACTAGCGGGAGTCTACGAGCAGTACTTC. As protein: CASSQGLAGVYEQYF.

The V gene is TRBV7-3, the J gene TRBJ2-1, with D perhaps matching TRBD2 (5 bases). Looked up from germline, CDR1 is SGHTA and CDR2 is FQGTGA. The CDR3 contains 15 residues. The V gene lost 1 base and the J gene lost 6 bases, with 13 bases spanning the gap. The CDR3: CASSLNLGDFNEQFF. The CDR3 region has the DNA TGTGCCAGCAGCTTAAATTTGGGAGATTTCAATGAGCAGTTCTTC.

The chain uses TRBV21-1 and TRBJ2-7; TRBD1 was called by the table and not checked on the DNA. TRBV21-1 is a pseudogene segment. This CDR3 spans 16 amino acids. The DNA for the CDR3 is TGTGCCAGCAGCGGCCCGGGACAGGGTTTCTCCTACGAGCAGTACTTC. Its protein is CASSGPGQGFSYEQYF.

The V gene is TRBV7-9, the J gene TRBJ2-7; D is unclear. Trimming removed 1 base from V and 6 bases from J, with 7 bases in between. Germline V gives CDR1 SEHNR, CDR2 FQNEAQ (reference sequence). The CDR3 has 12 amino acids. The CDR3 DNA sequence: TGTGCCAGCAGCTTAGTGGCCGGCGAGCAGTACTTC. Amino acids: CASSLVAGEQYF.

The V call is TRBV9, the J call TRBJ1-2; D might be TRBD1 (5 bases). The CDR3 spans 11 residues. The V gene's germline CDR1 is SGDLS and CDR2 YYNGEE. Trimming stripped 3 bases from V and 8 bases from J, with 8 bases between. This CDR3 is CASSEGRGYTF. In nucleotides, the CDR3 is TGTGCCAGCAGCGAGGGGCGGGGCTACACCTTC.

This clone came up once. The chain couples TRBV6-5 to TRBJ1-1, with D perhaps matching TRBD1 (5 bases). Germline CDR1 reads MNHEY; CDR2 reads SVGAGI. The V gene lost 0 bases and the J gene lost 4 bases, with 15 bases spanning the gap. The CDR3 is 16 amino acids. Here the CDR3 DNA reads TGTGCCAGCAGTTACTCGGGGCCCCGAGGAGGCACTGAAGCTTTCTTT. It yields the protein CASSYSGPRGGTEAFF.

The V and J genes are TRBV19 and TRBJ1-5; 9 bases match TRBD1. The junction had 12 bases not matched to a gene; V was cut back by 1 base and J by 5 bases. This CDR3 has 18 amino acids. Germline V gene data show CDR1 as LNHDA and CDR2 as SQIVND (reference sequence). The CDR3 DNA reads TGTGCCAGTAGTATAGCGGGACAGGGTTCCTTTAGGGATCAGCCCCAGCATTTT. Amino acid sequence: CASSIAGQGSFRDQPQHF.

This chain links TRBV7-9 with TRBJ2-5; tentatively, D is TRBD2 (6 bases). V was shortened by 7 bases and J by 1 base, with 10 bases between the two germline ends. Germline values: CDR1 SEHNR, CDR2 FQNEAQ (reference sequence). The CDR3 has 13 residues. The CDR3 DNA follows: TGTGCCAGCAAGGAGGGGCCCCAAGAGACCCAGTACTTC. Protein sequence: CASKEGPQETQYF.

The rearrangement links TRBV7-3 to TRBJ2-1; a weak D match, TRBD2 (6 bases). Trimming cost V 3 bases and J 9 bases, with 12 bases left between them. The CDR3 covers 13 residues. Germline-derived CDR1 and CDR2 are SGHTA and FQGTGA. The CDR3 loop is CASSLGTVSEQFF. The CDR3 coding sequence is TGTGCCAGCAGCTTGGGGACTGTCAGTGAGCAGTTCTTC. Full variable domain (outside the CDR3, taken from reference TRBV7-3 and TRBJ2-1): GAGVSQTPSNKVTEKGKYVELRCDPISGHTALYWYRQSLGQGPEFLIYFQGTGAADDSGLPNDRFFAVRPEGSVSTLKIQRTERGDSAVYLCASSLGTVSEQFFGPGTRLTVL.

The chain uses TRBV19 and TRBJ1-5, with 7 bases identical to TRBD1. The CDR3 consists of 14 residues. CDR1 is LNHDA and CDR2 is SQIVND in the germline V gene (reference sequence). The V gene end was trimmed by 4 bases and the J gene end by 7 bases; junction bases not matched to a gene: 7. CDR3 coding DNA: TGTGCCAGTAGTACCCGACAGGGATTACAGCCCCAGCATTTT. The encoded protein is CASSTRQGLQPQHF. Looking up the rest from reference TRBV19 and TRBJ1-5 gives the full variable domain: DGGITQSPKYLFRKEGQNVTLSCEQNLNHDAMYWYRQDPGQGLRLIYYSQIVNDFQKGDIAEGYSVSREKKESFPLTVTSAQKNPTAFYLCASSTRQGLQPQHFGDGTRLSIL.